Listed here are 20 T cell receptor beta chains from one sample, sequenced in a study of blood T cell repertoires in COVID-19. The method was immunoSEQ multiplex PCR; TCRdb's version includes in-frame clones alone and lacks a portion of them. Of roughly 200,000 clones in the sample, around 85% are singletons; the top ten hold roughly 3%. What was sequenced was peripheral blood. The receptors were gathered from a man between 60 and 75 years old with acute or convalescent COVID-19.

V usage is TRBV28 and J usage is TRBJ2-5, with 11 nucleotides matching TRBD1. The length of the CDR3 is 16 residues. In germline, CDR1 is MDHEN, CDR2 SYDVKM. Trimming took 6 bases from V and 6 from J; bases not matched to a gene: 12. CDR3: CASRKGGTGGRQTQYF. The CDR3 nucleotides are TGTGCCAGCAGGAAAGGCGGGACAGGGGGTAGACAGACCCAGTACTTC.

In DNA form, the CDR3 reads TGCGCCAGCAGCCCCAGGCCCAATGAGCAGTTCTTC. It encodes CASSPRPNEQFF. This chain links TRBV10-2 with TRBJ2-1, with D unclear. This CDR3 has 12 amino acids. V shed 6 bases and J shed 6 bases, with 9 bases lying between them. Germline CDR1 and CDR2: WSHSY and SAAADI.

The gene calls are TRBV19 and TRBJ1-5; maybe TRBD1 (5 bases). Germline assignment: CDR1 LNHDA and CDR2 SQIVND (reference sequence). Trimming left V 2 bases short and J 2 bases short, with 13 bases between. The CDR3 extends over 16 amino acids. CDR3 bases: TGTGCCAGTAGTATACGCGGGGCCCGGGGCAATCAGCCCCAGCATTTT. The encoded protein is CASSIRGARGNQPQHF.

V is TRBV28 and J is TRBJ2-7; 10 bases map to TRBD1. The CDR3 totals 14 residues. The germline CDR1 and CDR2 sequences are MDHEN and SYDVKM. After removal of 5 bases from V and 3 bases from J, the junction contained 4 bases not matched to a gene. The CDR3 reads CASSLWTGGYEQYF. CDR3 bases: TGTGCCAGCAGTCTGTGGACAGGGGGCTACGAGCAGTACTTC.

This chain links TRBV7-2 with TRBJ1-3, with a weak D call TRBD1 (6 bases). The V and J ends lost 5 bases and 0 bases respectively, with 8 bases between them. Germline V gene data show CDR1 as SGHTA and CDR2 as FQGNSA. CDR3 length: 14 amino acids. This chain's CDR3 is CASSQGNSGNTIYF. DNA for the CDR3: TGTGCCAGCAGCCAGGGGAACTCTGGAAACACCATATATTTT.

The genes are TRBV3-1 (or the pseudogene TRBV3-2) and TRBJ2-6, with 8 nucleotides matching TRBD2. This CDR3 has 18 residues. Trimming took 7 bases from V and 4 from J; bases not matched to a gene: 15. Germline lookup yields CDR1 LGHDT and CDR2 YNNKEL (reference sequence). This CDR3 is CASTEGGLVPLGANVLTF. CDR3 coding DNA: TGTGCCAGCACTGAAGGGGGACTAGTACCCCTCGGGGCCAACGTCCTGACTTTC.

With respect to this clone: This sample also contains other DNA sequences that code for the same CDR3. The rearrangement uses TRBV5-1 and TRBJ2-5, with 7 bases that match TRBD1. V gave up 0 bases and J gave up 5 bases; unmatched junction bases: 4. Germline V gene data show CDR1 as SGHRS and CDR2 as YFSETQ. The CDR3 covers 14 residues. The CDR3 DNA follows: TGCGCCAGCAGCTTGGGACAGGGAAGTGAGACCCAGTACTTC. This sequence encodes CASSLGQGSETQYF.

The genes are TRBV30 and TRBJ1-4; perhaps TRBD1 as D (5 bases). The CDR3 totals 16 residues. Germline CDR1 and CDR2: GTSNPN and SVGIG (reference sequence). V was clipped by 0 bases and J by 5 bases, with 16 bases between them. CDR3 nucleotides: TGTGCCTGGAGTGTATTTGGGGCAGCCATCAATGAAAAACTGTTTTTT. Its translation: CAWSVFGAAINEKLFF.

The V gene is TRBV11-2, the J gene TRBJ2-6, with D possibly matching TRBD1 (7 bases). V was pared by 1 base and J by 11 bases, with 12 bases between. CDR3 length: 14 residues. The germline V gene has CDR1 SGHAT and CDR2 FQNNGV. CDR3 nucleotide sequence: TGTGCCAGCAGCTTAGTCGGAGGGGGCGACGTCCTGACTTTC. The encoded protein is CASSLVGGGDVLTF.

The rearrangement uses TRBV7-3 and TRBJ2-3; 10 bases line up with TRBD2. V gave up 4 bases and J gave up 0 bases; unmatched junction bases: 7. Germline V gene lookup returns CDR1 SGHTA and CDR2 FQGTGA. The CDR3 has 17 amino acids. DNA for the CDR3: TGTGCCAGCAGCTGTCCGGGACTAGCGACTAGCACAGATACGCAGTATTTT. Its protein is CASSCPGLATSTDTQYF.

This rearrangement joins TRBV5-1 to TRBJ2-1; possibly TRBD1 for D (6 bases). The CDR3 contains 15 residues. V lost 3 bases and J lost 7, with 17 bases in between. Germline V CDR1 and CDR2: SGHRS, YFSETQ. The DNA for the CDR3 is TGCGCCAGCAGCTGGGGGCCCGGGATTCGGAATGAGCAGTTCTTC. It codes for CASSWGPGIRNEQFF.

The V call is TRBV1, the J call TRBJ2-5; the table calls TRBD2, which could not be checked here. TRBV1 represents a pseudogene. The CDR3 covers 17 residues. CDR3 in amino acids: CTSSLSRLAVSQETQYF. In DNA form, the CDR3 reads TGCACCAGCAGCCTCTCCAGACTAGCGGTAAGTCAAGAGACCCAGTACTTC.

The rearrangement joins TRBV27 to TRBJ1-2, with D perhaps TRBD1 (5 bases). Germline assignment: CDR1 MNHEY and CDR2 SMNVEV (reference sequence). V was trimmed by 5 bases and J by 4 bases, leaving 17 bases between them. This CDR3 is 15 amino acids long. This CDR3 reads CASSGSGQGSYGYTF. The CDR3 coding sequence is TGTGCCAGCAGTGGATCAGGGCAGGGAAGCTATGGCTACACCTTC.

The chain carries TRBV27 and TRBJ2-1; 10 bases align to TRBD2. The CDR3 has 14 amino acids. Unmatched junction bases numbered 8, after V lost 5 bases and J lost 10 bases. CDR1 is MNHEY, CDR2 SMNVEV, per germline (reference sequence). The CDR3 sequence is CASSRLAGQGEQFF. The CDR3 DNA follows: TGTGCCAGCAGTCGACTAGCGGGCCAAGGGGAGCAGTTCTTC.

This chain links TRBV19 with TRBJ2-1; D uncertain. The germline V gene encodes CDR1 LNHDA and CDR2 SQIVND (reference sequence). The CDR3 extends over 12 amino acids. V was cut by 3 bases and J by 6 bases, with 6 bases left in between. In DNA, the CDR3 is TGTGCCAGTAGTATTCGGTTCAATGAGCAGTTCTTC. Residues: CASSIRFNEQFF.

The chain joins TRBV18 to TRBJ2-1; D unclear. Germline values: CDR1 KGHSH, CDR2 LQKENI. V was trimmed by 0 bases and J by 7 bases, leaving 13 bases between them. This CDR3 is 15 amino acids long. CDR3 region: CASSPPYPSRNEQFF. The CDR3 DNA sequence: TGTGCCAGCTCACCACCGTATCCCTCTCGGAATGAGCAGTTCTTC.

This sequence joins TRBV5-1 and TRBJ2-7, with D perhaps matching TRBD1 (5 bases). The CDR3 totals 14 residues. V lost 4 bases and J lost 0, with 11 bases in between. Per germline, CDR1 SGHRS and CDR2 YFSETQ. For the CDR3, the DNA is TGCGCCAGCAGCCCCACAGGTAGCTCCTACGAGCAGTACTTC. This gives the protein CASSPTGSSYEQYF. Combining the CDR3 with reference TRBV5-1 and TRBJ2-7 gives the whole variable domain KAGVTQTPRYLIKTRGQQVTLSCSPISGHRSVSWYQQTPGQGLQFLFEYFSETQRNKGNFPGRFSGRQFSNSRSEMNVSTLELGDSALYLCASSPTGSSYEQYFGPGTRLTVT.

The rearrangement joins TRBV2 to TRBJ1-1; TRBD1 matches at 9 bases. The CDR3 length is 16 residues. J gave up 5 bases and V 6 bases, and 13 bases lay outside the gene matches. Per the germline V gene, CDR1 is SNHLY and CDR2 is FYNNEI. The CDR3 region has the DNA TGTGCCAGCAGGGTGGGACAGGGAAGAAGAGGAACTGAAGCTTTCTTT. This encodes CASRVGQGRRGTEAFF.

J is TRBJ2-1 and V is TRBV19; 10 positions match TRBD2. The CDR3 is made up of 14 amino acids. The V gene end was trimmed by 7 bases and the J gene end by 3 bases; junction bases not matched to a gene: 3. The germline V gene has CDR1 LNHDA and CDR2 SQIVND (reference sequence). CDR3 region: CASTVAGGYNEQFF. The CDR3, as DNA: TGTGCCAGTACGGTAGCGGGAGGCTACAATGAGCAGTTCTTC.

This rearrangement joins TRBV5-6 to TRBJ1-6, with a tentative D call TRBD1 (5 bases). The germline gives CDR1 SGHDT, CDR2 YYEEEE. Trimming stripped 2 bases from V and 3 bases from J, with 15 bases between. This CDR3 contains 17 residues. The CDR3 loop is CASSLGTPGFYNSPLHF. CDR3 DNA: TGTGCCAGCAGCTTAGGGACTCCAGGTTTCTATAATTCACCCCTCCACTTT.